Following are 13 T cell receptor beta chains from one sample sequenced in a study of graft-versus-host responses after intestinal transplantation. What these receptors recognize is not known. The data were produced by immunoSEQ multiplex PCR, yet TCRdb's version contains in-frame clones alone and is incomplete. The sample includes about 90,000 clones, roughly 90% of them seen just once. The sample was unstimulated CD4+ T cells sorted from spleen or lymph node cells, taken before intestinal transplant. Receptors originate from a human donor who received an intestinal transplant.

The gene calls are TRBV10-3 and TRBJ2-5; no clear D. Trimming took off 3 bases at V and 2 bases at J, with 4 bases between the two ends. This CDR3 spans 12 amino acids. Germline V gene lookup returns CDR1 ENHRY and CDR2 SYGVKD. CDR3 amino acids: CAISDAQETQYF. In DNA form, the CDR3 reads TGTGCCATCAGTGATGCTCAAGAGACCCAGTACTTC.

The V call is TRBV6-5, the J call TRBJ2-7, with 9 bases identical to TRBD1. The junction had 5 bases not matched to a gene; V was cut back by 5 bases and J by 6 bases. CDR3 length equals 13 residues. Germline assignment: CDR1 MNHEY and CDR2 SVGAGI. In nucleotides, the CDR3 is TGTGCCAGCAGTGTGACAGGGGGTGCCGAGCAGTACTTC. Protein product: CASSVTGGAEQYF.

The chain employs TRBV6-5 and TRBJ1-3, with D hard to call. From germline, CDR1 is MNHEY and CDR2 SVGAGI. The ends were cut back, 0 bases at V and 0 bases at J, with 9 bases in the middle. This CDR3 has 16 residues. This CDR3 is CASSYSLGSSGNTIYF. DNA of the CDR3: TGTGCCAGCAGTTACTCGTTGGGGAGCTCTGGAAACACCATATATTTT.

This chain uses TRBV27 with TRBJ2-7; no clear D gene. The germline V and J ends were trimmed by 2 bases and 4 bases, with 6 bases remaining between them. The CDR3 spans 12 residues. Germline CDR1 MNHEY, CDR2 SMNVEV (reference sequence). The DNA for the CDR3 is TGTGCCAGCAGTTTACCCGGGTACGAGCAGTACTTC. As protein: CASSLPGYEQYF.

V and J are TRBV28 and TRBJ2-2; 13 bases agree with TRBD2. CDR1 is MDHEN and CDR2 is SYDVKM in the germline V gene. This CDR3 contains 19 residues. After removal of 0 bases from V and 5 bases from J, the junction contained 9 bases not matched to a gene. The chain's CDR3 is CASSLWKMGLAGRTGELFF. The DNA of the CDR3 is TGTGCCAGCAGTTTATGGAAGATGGGACTAGCGGGACGAACCGGGGAGCTGTTTTTT.

The CDR3 reads CASSIGGGSNQPQHF. The CDR3 DNA sequence: TGTGCCAGTAGTATCGGTGGCGGGAGCAATCAGCCCCAGCATTTT. The rearrangement uses TRBV19 and TRBJ1-5; D gene uncertain. The CDR3 is 15 amino acids. CDR1 is LNHDA and CDR2 is SQIVND in the germline V gene (reference sequence). Trimming took 3 bases from V and 1 from J, leaving 10 bases between them.

The rearrangement links TRBV5-4 to TRBJ2-3; 7 bases align to TRBD2. The CDR3 is made up of 16 amino acids. J was trimmed by 2 bases and V by 0 bases; bases with no gene match: 6. Looked up from germline, CDR1 is SGHNT and CDR2 is YYREEE (reference sequence). For the CDR3, the DNA is TGTGCCAGCAGCTTGGCCTGGGAGGGCCACACAGATACGCAGTATTTT. This sequence encodes CASSLAWEGHTDTQYF.

A single count supports this clone. V is TRBV4-2 and J is TRBJ2-3; 10 bases are shared with TRBD1. Germline V gene data show CDR1 as LGHNA and CDR2 as YNFKEQ. V dropped 4 bases and J dropped 6; count of bases not matched to a gene: 10. This CDR3 is built from 16 residues. CDR3: CASSLSGQGRRDTQYF. The CDR3 coding sequence is TGTGCCAGCAGCCTCTCGGGACAGGGGCGACGGGATACGCAGTATTTT.

The chain links TRBV7-9 to TRBJ1-5, with TRBD1 matching over 8 bases. CDR1 and CDR2 from the germline V gene are SEHNR and FQNEAQ (reference sequence). The junction had 3 bases not matched to a gene; V was cut back by 5 bases and J by 6 bases. CDR3 size: 13 residues. The CDR3 DNA reads TGTGCCAGCAGCCGGGGACAGGTTCAGCCCCAGCATTTT. Translating gives CASSRGQVQPQHF. Full variable domain (remainder filled in from reference TRBV7-9 and TRBJ1-5): DTGVSQNPRHKITKRGQNVTFRCDPISEHNRLYWYRQTLGQGPEFLTYFQNEAQLEKSRLLSDRFSAERPKGSFSTLEIQRTEQGDSAMYLCASSRGQVQPQHFGDGTRLSIL.

V is TRBV27 and J is TRBJ2-5, with TRBD2 matching over 7 bases. Germline CDR1 is MNHEY and CDR2 is SMNVEV (reference sequence). The J segment lost 4 bases and the V segment lost 4 bases, leaving 12 bases of the junction unmatched. The CDR3 extends over 16 amino acids. DNA for the CDR3: TGTGCCAGCAGTTCAAGACTAGCAGCTGTCTTAGAGACCCAGTACTTC. Translation: CASSSRLAAVLETQYF.

The CDR3 protein is CASSASRRSGELFF. DNA for the CDR3: TGTGCCAGCAGTGCAAGCAGACGATCTGGGGAGCTGTTTTTT. The gene calls are TRBV6-1 and TRBJ2-2; D remains unclear. The V end lost 4 bases, the J end lost 8 bases, and 14 bases lay between the germline ends. The CDR3 is 14 residues long. The V gene's germline CDR1 is MNHNS and CDR2 SASEGT.

The chain uses TRBV7-2 and TRBJ1-2; D is unclear. The CDR3 consists of 15 residues. Germline values: CDR1 SGHTA, CDR2 FQGNSA. Trimming shortened V by 7 bases and J by 7 bases, and 22 bases separated the two germline ends. The CDR3 sequence is CASTMEGTRLGGYTF. The CDR3 DNA reads TGTGCCAGCACAATGGAGGGCACACGCCTGGGTGGCTACACCTTC. Drawing the rest from reference TRBV7-2 and TRBJ1-2, the complete variable domain is GAGVSQSPSNKVTEKGKDVELRCDPISGHTALYWYRQSLGQGLEFLIYFQGNSAPDKSGLPSDRFSAERTGGSVSTLTIQRTQQEDSAVYLCASTMEGTRLGGYTFGSGTRLTVV.

The chain is built from TRBV7-6 and TRBJ2-1, with no clear D. Germline V gives CDR1 SGHVS, CDR2 FNYEAQ. V was pared by 2 bases and J by 5 bases, with 7 bases between. The CDR3 consists of 13 residues. CDR3 DNA: TGTGCCAGCAGCTTATTTCCCAACAATGAGCAGTTCTTC. Translating it yields CASSLFPNNEQFF. Looking up the rest from reference TRBV7-6 and TRBJ2-1 gives the full variable domain: GAGVSQSPRYKVTKRGQDVALRCDPISGHVSLYWYRQALGQGPEFLTYFNYEAQQDKSGLPNDRFSAERPEGSISTLTIQRTEQRDSAMYRCASSLFPNNEQFFGPGTRLTVL.